Each of the 14 T cell receptor beta chains below was sequenced from the same sample in a study of radiation and T cells in renal cell carcinoma. Specified time point: baseline pretreatment blood. As to treatment: 15 Gy SBRT to primary tumor, nephrectomy 4 weeks later. The table came from immunoSEQ multiplex PCR; TCRdb's copy has only in-frame clones and leaves some out. The sample includes about 140,000 clones, 83% seen only once; the top ten take roughly 25%. The specimen comprised blood, sampled from a patient whose treatment included radiotherapy and nephrectomy. The receptors derive from a woman between 50 and 59 years old with renal cell carcinoma.

CDR3 sequence: CASSLGTAETQYF. The CDR3 DNA is TGTGCCAGCAGCCTAGGGACAGCAGAGACCCAGTACTTC. The chain links TRBV9 to TRBJ2-5; TRBD1 matches 7 bases. V trimming: 4 bases; J trimming: 4 bases; junction bases outside the gene matches: 4. The CDR3 has 13 residues. Per the germline V gene, CDR1 is SGDLS and CDR2 is YYNGEE.

This clone was seen a single time. The chain is built from TRBV5-5 and TRBJ2-7; 10 positions agree with TRBD2. The CDR3 totals 14 residues. Germline values: CDR1 SGHKS, CDR2 YYEKEE (reference sequence). The ends lost 0 bases at V and 7 bases at J; junction bases unmatched: 4. CDR3 in amino acids: CASSLVLAGEEQYF. The DNA of the CDR3 is TGTGCCAGCAGCTTGGTTCTAGCGGGAGAGGAGCAGTACTTC. Full variable domain (remainder filled in from reference TRBV5-5 and TRBJ2-7): DAGVTQSPTHLIKTRGQQVTLRCSPISGHKSVSWYQQVLGQGPQFIFQYYEKEERGRGNFPDRFSARQFPNYSSELNVNALLLGDSALYLCASSLVLAGEEQYFGPGTRLTVT.

The chain uses TRBV6-5 and TRBJ1-2; perhaps TRBD1 as D (5 bases). Looked up from germline, CDR1 is MNHEY and CDR2 is SVGAGI. V gave up 6 bases and J gave up 6 bases, with 14 bases separating them. CDR3 length: 13 amino acids. This CDR3 is CASSLVGVDGYTF. DNA for the CDR3: TGTGCCAGCAGCCTTGTGGGGGTGGATGGCTACACCTTC.

The J gene is TRBJ2-3, the V gene TRBV7-9, with D uncertain. The V end lost 3 bases, the J end lost 11 bases, and 12 bases lay between the germline ends. Germline CDR1 and CDR2: SEHNR and FQNEAQ (reference sequence). This CDR3 region has 12 residues. CDR3 in DNA: TGTGCCAGCAGCTTGTTTTGGGGTGGGCAGTATTTT. It encodes CASSLFWGGQYF.

J is TRBJ1-5 and V is TRBV27; 10 bases line up with TRBD1. The J segment lost 0 bases and the V segment lost 2 bases, leaving 10 bases of the junction unmatched. Germline V gives CDR1 MNHEY, CDR2 SMNVEV (reference sequence). The CDR3 contains 19 residues. For the CDR3, the DNA is TGTGCCAGCAGTTTAGGTCGGACAGGGGGATCTAATAGCAATCAGCCCCAGCATTTT. Its translation is CASSLGRTGGSNSNQPQHF.

The V gene is TRBV4-1, the J gene TRBJ1-2; D is uncertain. This CDR3 has 13 amino acids. V gave up 0 bases and J gave up 7 bases, with 9 bases separating them. Looked up from germline, CDR1 is MGHRA and CDR2 is YSYEKL. The CDR3 DNA reads as TGCGCCAGCAGCCAAGATCCGCGGGGTGGCTACACCTTC. It translates to CASSQDPRGGYTF.

This clone occurred a few times. This chain links TRBV19 with TRBJ2-6; 7 bases map to TRBD1. The CDR3 totals 15 residues. J gave up 2 bases and V 3 bases, and 1 base lay outside the gene matches. Germline assignment: CDR1 LNHDA and CDR2 SQIVND (reference sequence). DNA for the CDR3: TGTGCCAGTAGTATCCAGGGGGCTGGGGCCAACGTCCTGACTTTC. This encodes CASSIQGAGANVLTF.

The chain is built from TRBV7-2 and TRBJ2-2; 7 nucleotides align to TRBD2. V was pared by 5 bases and J by 5 bases, with 5 bases of the junction left unmatched. The CDR3 runs to 14 residues. Germline lookup yields CDR1 SGHTA and CDR2 FQGNSA. CDR3 DNA sequence: TGTGCCAGCAGCCTGCGGGGGAGGACCGGGGAGCTGTTTTTT. Protein sequence: CASSLRGRTGELFF.

The chain uses TRBV9 and TRBJ2-3; tentative D call: TRBD1 (6 bases). Germline CDR1 SGDLS, CDR2 YYNGEE. Trimming removed 0 bases from V and 6 bases from J, with 11 bases in between. There are 14 residues in the CDR3. The CDR3 bases are TGTGCCAGCAGCGTAGACAGGGAATCGGATACGCAGTATTTT. As protein: CASSVDRESDTQYF.

The chain has TRBV4-3 and TRBJ2-1; 11 bases line up with TRBD2. Germline lookup yields CDR1 LGHNA and CDR2 YSLEER. V trimming: 1 base; J trimming: 3 bases; junction bases outside the gene matches: 8. This CDR3 region has 18 residues. CDR3 DNA: TGCGCCAGCAGCCAAGGGGGTAGCGGGAGGGCTAGCTACAATGAGCAGTTCTTC. Translation gives CASSQGGSGRASYNEQFF.

V is TRBV4-1 and J is TRBJ2-5; no reliable D call. This CDR3 is built from 13 residues. Trimming removed 0 bases at V and 4 bases at J, with 6 bases between. Germline V lookup: CDR1 MGHRA, CDR2 YSYEKL. In DNA form, the CDR3 reads TGCGCCAGCAGCCAAGAAGAAGTAGAGACCCAGTACTTC. The encoded protein is CASSQEEVETQYF.

The CDR3, as DNA: TGTGCCAGCAGCTATGGATCGAGCTATGGCTACACCTTC. Translated, it gives CASSYGSSYGYTF. The chain has TRBV7-9 and TRBJ1-2; no clear D. V dropped 4 bases and J dropped 4 bases, with 10 bases sitting between them. From germline, CDR1 is SEHNR and CDR2 FQNEAQ (reference sequence). The CDR3 is made up of 13 amino acids. Full variable domain (rest looked up from reference TRBV7-9 and TRBJ1-2): DTGVSQNPRHKITKRGQNVTFRCDPISEHNRLYWYRQTLGQGPEFLTYFQNEAQLEKSRLLSDRFSAERPKGSFSTLEIQRTEQGDSAMYLCASSYGSSYGYTFGSGTRLTVV.

The chain combines TRBV30 with TRBJ1-3; D is perhaps TRBD1 (5 bases). Looked up from germline, CDR1 is GTSNPN and CDR2 is SVGIG (reference sequence). The CDR3 runs to 17 residues. The germline V and J ends were trimmed by 0 bases and 1 base, with 16 bases remaining between them. This CDR3 reads CAWSVSAGLVSGNTIYF. The DNA of the CDR3 is TGTGCCTGGAGTGTATCGGCAGGGCTGGTTTCTGGAAACACCATATATTTT. The full variable domain, its missing parts supplied by reference TRBV30 and TRBJ1-3, is SQTIHQWPATLVQPVGSPLSLECTVEGTSNPNLYWYRQAAGRGLQLLFYSVGIGQISSEVPQNLSASRPQDRQFILSSKKLLLSDSGFYLCAWSVSAGLVSGNTIYFGEGSWLTVV.

The CDR3 DNA reads TGCAGCGTCGAGACAGGGGTTAGCAATCAGCCCCAGCATTTT. This encodes CSVETGVSNQPQHF. The genes are TRBV29-1 and TRBJ1-5, with TRBD1 matching 8 bases. The CDR3 runs 14 residues. Losses at the gene ends were 6 bases for V and 0 bases for J; bases not matched to a gene: 4. The germline gives CDR1 SQVTM, CDR2 ANQGSEA.